Reported below is one T cell receptor (beta chain). Alongside a J-beta primer mix, a sample-barcoded 5' primer served in a second PCR lasting roughly 7 to 11 cycles. TCRdb re-called the 5' RACE reads through MiXCR, storing one row per CDR3 protein. The table has about 970,000 distinct CDR3 sequences, roughly half seen once; the top ten hold about a fifth. The V end was cut by 8 bases, the J end by 2 bases, with 12 bases between. The V gene's germline CDR1 is MDHEN and CDR2 SYDVKM. This CDR3 comprises 13 residues. This entry belongs to a study of blood T cells in healthy people across ages. The TCR originated in a woman aged 60-70 years in good health. The gene calls are TRBV28 and TRBJ2-5, with a weak D call TRBD2 (6 bases). The source material was blood. CDR3 sequence reads: CASLGTPQETQYF. In DNA form, the CDR3 reads TGTGCCAGCTTGGGGACTCCGCAAGAGACCCAGTACTTC.